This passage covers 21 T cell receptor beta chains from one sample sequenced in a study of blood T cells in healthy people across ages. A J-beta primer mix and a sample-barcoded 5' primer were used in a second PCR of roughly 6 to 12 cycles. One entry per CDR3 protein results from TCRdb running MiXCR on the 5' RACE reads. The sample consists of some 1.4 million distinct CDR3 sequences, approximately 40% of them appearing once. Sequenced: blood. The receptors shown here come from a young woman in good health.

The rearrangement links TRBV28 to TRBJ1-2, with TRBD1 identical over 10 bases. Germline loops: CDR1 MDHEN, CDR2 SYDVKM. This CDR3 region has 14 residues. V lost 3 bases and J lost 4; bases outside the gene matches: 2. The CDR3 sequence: CASSLTGGPYGYTF. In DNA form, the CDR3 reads TGTGCCAGCAGTTTGACAGGGGGCCCCTATGGCTACACCTTC.

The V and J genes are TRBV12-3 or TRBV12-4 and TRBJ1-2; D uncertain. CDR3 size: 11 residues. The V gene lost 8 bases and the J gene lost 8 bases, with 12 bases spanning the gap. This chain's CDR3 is CASRDLGGYTF. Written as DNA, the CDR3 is TGTGCCAGCCGTGACCTCGGGGGCTACACCTTC.

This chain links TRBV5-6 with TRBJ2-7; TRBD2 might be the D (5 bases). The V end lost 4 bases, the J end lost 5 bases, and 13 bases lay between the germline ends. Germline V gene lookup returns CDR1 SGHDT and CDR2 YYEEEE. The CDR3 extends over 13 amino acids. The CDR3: CASSARGLHEQYF. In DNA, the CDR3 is TGTGCCAGCAGCGCTCGGGGTCTCCACGAGCAGTACTTC.

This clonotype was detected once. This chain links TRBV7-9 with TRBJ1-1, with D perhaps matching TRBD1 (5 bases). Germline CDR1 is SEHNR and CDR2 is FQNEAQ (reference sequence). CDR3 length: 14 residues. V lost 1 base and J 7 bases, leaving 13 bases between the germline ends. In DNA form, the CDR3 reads TGTGCCAGCAGCTTAGAGGGTTGGGGGGTTGAAGCTTTCTTT. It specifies CASSLEGWGVEAFF.

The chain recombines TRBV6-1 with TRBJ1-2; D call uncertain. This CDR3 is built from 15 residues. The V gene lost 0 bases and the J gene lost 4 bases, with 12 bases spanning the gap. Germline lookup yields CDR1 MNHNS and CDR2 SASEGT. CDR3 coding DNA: TGTGCCAGCAGTGAAGCAGTCGAGGGTTCCTATGGCTACACCTTC. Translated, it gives CASSEAVEGSYGYTF.

The CDR3 bases are TGTGCCAGCAGCTTAGGGTCTCGTGCCACTGAAGCTTTCTTT. It yields the protein CASSLGSRATEAFF. The V call is TRBV7-6, the J call TRBJ1-1, with D hard to call. V lost 1 base and J lost 4, with 10 bases in between. The germline V gene encodes CDR1 SGHVS and CDR2 FNYEAQ. The CDR3 is 14 residues long.

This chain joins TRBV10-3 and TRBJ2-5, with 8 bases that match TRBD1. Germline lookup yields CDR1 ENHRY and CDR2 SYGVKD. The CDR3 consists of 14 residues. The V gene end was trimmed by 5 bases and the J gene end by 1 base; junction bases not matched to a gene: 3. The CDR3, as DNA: TGTGCCATCAGTCAGGGACAGGCCCAAGAGACCCAGTACTTC. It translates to CAISQGQAQETQYF.

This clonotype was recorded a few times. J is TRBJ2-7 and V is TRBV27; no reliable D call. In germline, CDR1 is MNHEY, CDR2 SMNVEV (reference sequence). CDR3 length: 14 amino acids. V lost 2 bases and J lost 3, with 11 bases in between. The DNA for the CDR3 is TGTGCCAGCAGTTTAGAGCACAAAAACTACGAGCAGTACTTC. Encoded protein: CASSLEHKNYEQYF.

The CDR3 loop is CASSLGGTGGEDEQYF. The CDR3 DNA reads TGTGCCAGCAGCTTAGGGGGGACAGGGGGCGAGGACGAGCAGTACTTC. This chain connects TRBV7-9 to TRBJ2-7; TRBD1 matches 12 bases. Trimming removed 1 base from V and 5 bases from J; junction bases left unmatched: 6. There are 16 residues in the CDR3. Germline V CDR1 and CDR2: SEHNR, FQNEAQ (reference sequence). Filled out from reference TRBV7-9 and TRBJ2-7, the complete variable domain reads DTGVSQNPRHKITKRGQNVTFRCDPISEHNRLYWYRQTLGQGPEFLTYFQNEAQLEKSRLLSDRFSAERPKGSFSTLEIQRTEQGDSAMYLCASSLGGTGGEDEQYFGPGTRLTVT.

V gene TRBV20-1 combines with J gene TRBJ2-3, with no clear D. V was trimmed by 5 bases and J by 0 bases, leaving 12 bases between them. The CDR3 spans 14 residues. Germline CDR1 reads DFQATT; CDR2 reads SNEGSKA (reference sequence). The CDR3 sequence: CSALDPSSTDTQYF. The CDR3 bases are TGCAGTGCTCTAGACCCAAGTAGCACAGATACGCAGTATTTT.

The CDR3 nucleotides are TGCGCCAGCAGCTTGAACAGGGGAAATGAGACCGACACTGAAGCTTTCTTT. Its protein is CASSLNRGNETDTEAFF. The J gene is TRBJ1-1, the V gene TRBV5-1, with 7 bases that match TRBD1. In germline, CDR1 is SGHRS, CDR2 YFSETQ. The CDR3 sequence is 17 residues long. The J segment lost 3 bases and the V segment lost 1 base, leaving 12 bases of the junction unmatched.

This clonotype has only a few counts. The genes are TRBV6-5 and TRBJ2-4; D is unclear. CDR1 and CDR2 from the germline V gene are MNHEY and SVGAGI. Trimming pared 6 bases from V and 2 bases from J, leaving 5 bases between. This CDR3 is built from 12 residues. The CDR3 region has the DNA TGTGCCAGCAGGTCTACCAAAAACATTCAGTACTTC. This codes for CASRSTKNIQYF.

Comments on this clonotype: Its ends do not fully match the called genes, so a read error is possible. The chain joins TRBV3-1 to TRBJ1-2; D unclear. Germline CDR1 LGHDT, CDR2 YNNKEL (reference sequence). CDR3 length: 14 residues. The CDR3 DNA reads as TGTGCCAGCAGCCAACGAGGACTTAACTATGACTACACCTTC. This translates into CASSQRGLNYDYTF.

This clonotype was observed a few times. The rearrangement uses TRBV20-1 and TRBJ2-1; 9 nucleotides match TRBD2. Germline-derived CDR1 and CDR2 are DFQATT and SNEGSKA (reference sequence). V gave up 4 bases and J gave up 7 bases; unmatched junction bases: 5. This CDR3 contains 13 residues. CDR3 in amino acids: CSATLAGYNEQFF. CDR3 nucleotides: TGCAGTGCTACACTAGCGGGTTATAATGAGCAGTTCTTC.

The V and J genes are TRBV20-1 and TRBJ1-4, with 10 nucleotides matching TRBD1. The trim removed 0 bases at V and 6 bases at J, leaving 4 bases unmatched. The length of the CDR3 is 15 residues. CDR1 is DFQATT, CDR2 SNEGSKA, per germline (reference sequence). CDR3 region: CSARDGGTGDEKLFF. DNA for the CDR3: TGCAGTGCTAGAGATGGCGGGACAGGGGATGAAAAACTGTTTTTT.

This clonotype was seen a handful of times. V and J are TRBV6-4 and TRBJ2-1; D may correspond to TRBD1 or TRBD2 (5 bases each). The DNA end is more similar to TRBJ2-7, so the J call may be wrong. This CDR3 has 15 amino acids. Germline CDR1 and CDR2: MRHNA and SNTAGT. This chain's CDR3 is CASTAGASSYNEQYF. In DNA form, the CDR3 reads TGTGCCAGCACCGCCGGGGCGAGCTCCTACAATGAGCAGTACTTC.

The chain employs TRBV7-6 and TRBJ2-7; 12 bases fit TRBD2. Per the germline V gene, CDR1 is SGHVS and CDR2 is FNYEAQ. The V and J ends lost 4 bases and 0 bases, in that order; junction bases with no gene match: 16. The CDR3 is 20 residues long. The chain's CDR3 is CASSSLTSGGPRINSYEQYF. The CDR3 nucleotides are TGTGCCAGCAGCTCGCTGACTAGCGGGGGCCCACGTATCAACTCCTACGAGCAGTACTTC.

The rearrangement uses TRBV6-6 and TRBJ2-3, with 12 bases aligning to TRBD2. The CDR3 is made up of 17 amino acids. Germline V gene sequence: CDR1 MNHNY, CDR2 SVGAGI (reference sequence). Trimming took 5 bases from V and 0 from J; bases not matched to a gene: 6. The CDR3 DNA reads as TGTGCCAGCAGTCCACCGACTAGCGGGAGAAGCACAGATACGCAGTATTTT. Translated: CASSPPTSGRSTDTQYF.

The CDR3 bases are TGCAGTGCCACCAACGCCGCGACTGGACTCGATACGCAGTATTTT. Translation gives CSATNAATGLDTQYF. The V gene is TRBV20-1, the J gene TRBJ2-3, with TRBD2 as a possible D gene (5 bases). V was cut by 6 bases and J by 6 bases, with 22 bases left in between. This CDR3 is built from 15 residues. The V gene's germline CDR1 is DFQATT and CDR2 SNEGSKA (reference sequence).

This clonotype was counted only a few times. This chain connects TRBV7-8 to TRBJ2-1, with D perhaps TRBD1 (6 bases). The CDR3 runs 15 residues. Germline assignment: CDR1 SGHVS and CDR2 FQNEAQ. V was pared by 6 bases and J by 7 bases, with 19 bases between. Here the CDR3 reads CASSQGTGLRNEQFF. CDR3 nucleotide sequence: TGTGCCAGCAGTCAGGGTACAGGGCTGAGGAATGAGCAGTTCTTC.

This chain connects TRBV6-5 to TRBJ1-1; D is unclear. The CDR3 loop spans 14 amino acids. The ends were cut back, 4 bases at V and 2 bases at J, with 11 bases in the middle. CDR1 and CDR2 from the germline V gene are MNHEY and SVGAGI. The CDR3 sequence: CASSSNLGNTEAFF. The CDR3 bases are TGTGCCAGCAGTTCAAATCTGGGTAACACTGAAGCTTTCTTT.